This T cell receptor (beta chain) appears in the sequencing data of a study of blood T cell repertoires in COVID-19. Study background: Sample material is recorded as cDNA or gDNA derived from T cells, B-cell-depleted T cells, or PBMCs.

Trimming removed 6 bases from V and 3 bases from J; junction bases left unmatched: 4. Germline values: CDR1 SNHLY, CDR2 FYNNEI. This CDR3 contains 14 residues. The assay was immunoSEQ multiplex PCR, and TCRdb's table has in-frame clones only and misses some. The sample includes under 80,000 clones, 65% to 85% of them seen just once. This clone has more than one count but fewer than ten. The sequence was obtained from a woman of 80 years or more with active or convalescent COVID-19. The V gene is TRBV2, the J gene TRBJ1-5; 8 nucleotides agree with TRBD1. Sample: peripheral blood. Here the CDR3 reads CASRDRVHNQPQHF. CDR3 nucleotides: TGTGCCAGCAGGGACAGGGTGCACAATCAGCCCCAGCATTTT.